This T cell receptor beta chain was sequenced in a study of blood T cell repertoires in COVID-19. In its sample, this clone was seen once. The ends were cut back, 3 bases at V and 4 bases at J, with 14 bases in the middle. The CDR3 has 16 amino acids. Germline values: CDR1 KGHDR, CDR2 SFDVKD. Assay used: immunoSEQ multiplex PCR; TCRdb lists only in-frame clones, some missing. The data contain some 530,000 clones, approximately 90% of them singletons. The material sequenced was PBMCs or T cells enriched from blood (not recorded which). The chain links TRBV24-1 to TRBJ2-2, with D perhaps matching TRBD2 (6 bases). The clonotype originates from a woman in her sixties or seventies who had recovered from COVID-19. The CDR3 nucleotides are TGTGCCACCAGTGATGCGGGGCGGGCGGTCACCGGGGAGCTGTTTTTT. Translation: CATSDAGRAVTGELFF.